A selection of T cell receptor beta chains follows, all from one sample in a study of tumor and adjacent non-tumor tissue in lung cancer. MiXCR was run by TCRdb on the multiplex PCR reads, yielding one entry per CDR3 protein. The top ten hold more than 35% of the sample, which has about 110,000 distinct CDR3 sequences, 75% seen once. The sample taken for sequencing was lung tumor tissue. The receptors were sampled from an older woman with non-small cell lung cancer. The CDR3 runs from the conserved cysteine through the conserved F or W. A D gene is named only where the DNA matches it firmly. Expanded clones get a size class; other rows say once, few or many, or leave the size out.

TRBJ2-7 TRBV29-1 - - CSVDSARDSYEQYF TGCAGCGTTGATTCAGCGCGAGATTCTTACGAGCAGTACTTC
TRBJ1-1 TRBV12-3/TRBV12-4 - - CASSFRVRGTEAFF TGTGCCAGCAGTTTTCGAGTGAGGGGCACTGAAGCTTTCTTT
TRBJ2-7 TRBV6-5 - few CASSLPGHYEQYF TGTGCCAGCAGTCTTCCGGGCCACTACGAGCAGTACTTC
TRBJ1-6 TRBV6-6 - - CASSFDEESSYNSPHHF TGTGCCAGCAGCTTTGACGAAGAGAGCTCCTATAATTCACCCCACCACTTT
TRBJ2-1 TRBV14 - - CASSSDMDGDQFF TGTGCCAGCAGCTCGGACATGGATGGTGATCAGTTCTTC
TRBJ2-7 TRBV4-1 TRBD2 many CASSRKVSLAGIFYEQYF TGCGCCAGCAGCCGGAAAGTTAGTCTAGCGGGGATTTTCTACGAGCAGTACTTC
TRBJ1-1 TRBV11-1 - - CASSFNGRAAGTFF TGTGCCAGCAGCTTTAATGGGAGAGCAGCCGGGACTTTCTTT
TRBJ1-1 TRBV29-1 - - CSARQDLNTEALF TGCAGCGCTAGACAGGACCTAAACACTGAAGCTTTATTT
TRBJ2-5 TRBV4-3 - many CASSQEKGGRAETQYF TGCGCCAGCAGCCAAGAGAAGGGGGGCCGAGCAGAGACCCAGTACTTC
TRBJ1-1 TRBV6-6 - - CASSLGTGATNTEAFF TGTGCCAGCAGTCTTGGCACAGGAGCGACGAACACTGAAGCTTTCTTT
TRBJ1-4 TRBV6-1 - - CASSELISREKVFF TGTGCCAGCAGTGAGTTAATATCACGTGAAAAAGTGTTTTTT
TRBJ2-7 TRBV14 - many CASSHQGSAYEQYF TGTGCCAGCAGCCATCAGGGATCGGCCTACGAGCAGTACTTC
TRBJ1-1 TRBV6-5 - many CASSYSPQGPNTEAFF TGTGCCAGCAGTTACTCGCCCCAGGGACCAAACACTGAAGCTTTCTTT
TRBJ1-1 TRBV11-3 - medium-sized CASSLVQNTEAFF TGTGCCAGCAGCTTAGTACAGAACACTGAAGCTTTCTTT
TRBJ2-7 TRBV11-2 - medium-sized CASSLASEQYF TGTGCCAGCAGCTTAGCCTCCGAGCAGTACTTC
TRBJ2-7 TRBV10-2 TRBD1 - CASSRDRETYEQYF TGCGCCAGCAGTCGGGACAGGGAGACCTACGAGCAGTACTTC
TRBJ1-1 TRBV4-3 - - CARSQQMNTEAFF TGCGCCCGCAGCCAACAGATGAACACCGAAGCTTTCTTT
TRBJ2-1 TRBV6-1 TRBD2 - CASNGSGTTYNEQFF TGTGCCAGCAACGGATCAGGGACTACTTACAATGAGCAGTTCTTC
TRBJ2-3 TRBV11-2 TRBD1 - CASSLGPLAGGIHTQYF TGTGCCAGCAGCTTAGGTCCCCTAGCAGGGGGCATTCATACGCAGTATTTT
TRBJ2-4 TRBV20-1 - once CSGINSREGRNIQYF TGCAGTGGTATTAATAGCAGGGAAGGGAGAAACATTCAATACTTC
TRBJ2-1 TRBV20-1 - - CSARRNQDGQFF TGCAGCGCTAGACGAAATCAGGATGGGCAGTTCTTC
TRBJ1-5 TRBV9 - medium-sized CASSVDGMSNQPQHF TGTGCCAGCAGCGTAGACGGAATGAGCAATCAGCCCCAGCATTTT
TRBJ2-1 TRBV7-9 - - CASNPFGGEQFF TGTGCCAGCAATCCATTTGGAGGAGAGCAGTTCTTC
TRBJ1-2 TRBV20-1 - many CSALRTTNYGYTF TGCAGTGCCCTGAGGACAACTAACTATGGCTACACCTTC
TRBJ2-3 TRBV29-1 - - CIVEDRHDTQYF TGCATCGTTGAAGATCGGCACGATACGCAGTATTTT
TRBJ2-5 TRBV11-3 - - CAISSGADQETQYF TGTGCCATCAGCTCCGGGGCAGATCAAGAGACCCAGTACTTC
TRBJ1-2 TRBV20-1 - - CSARDAQVTYGYTF TGCAGTGCTAGAGATGCACAGGTGACTTATGGCTACACCTTC
TRBJ1-5 TRBV11-2 - - CASSLSDTQHF TGTGCCAGCAGCTTAAGCGATACGCAGCATTTT
TRBJ2-3 TRBV11-2 - - CANSPNSVISIDTQYF TGTGCCAACAGCCCCAACAGCGTAATTAGCATAGATACGCAGTATTTT
TRBJ2-1 TRBV6-2/TRBV6-3 TRBD2 - CASSLTSGRAANAEQFF TGTGCCAGCAGCCTGACTAGCGGGAGGGCCGCAAACGCTGAGCAGTTCTTC
TRBJ2-1 TRBV4-3 - - CVSSQDRARTYNEQFF TGCGTCAGCAGCCAAGATAGGGCTCGGACTTATAATGAGCAATTCTTC
TRBJ1-2 TRBV11-2 TRBD1 - CASSVDRGYYAYTF TGTGCAAGCAGCGTTGACAGGGGCTACTATGCCTACACCTTC
TRBJ2-3 TRBV6-2/TRBV6-3 TRBD2 - CASMTSGGHTDTQYF TGTGCCAGCATGACTAGCGGGGGACACACTGATACGCAGTATTTT
TRBJ2-7 TRBV28 TRBD1 few CASSTLITRGRPFYEQYF TGTGCCAGCAGTACCTTAATAACGAGGGGGCGCCCCTTCTACGAGCAGTACTTC
TRBJ2-2 TRBV11-1 - - CASSAWTVVNTRVLFF TGTGCCAGCAGCGCCTGGACAGTGGTGAACACCAGGGTGCTGTTTTTT
TRBJ2-6 TRBV6-1 - - CASPQTGGANVLTF TGTGCCAGCCCCCAAACCGGGGGGGCCAACGTCCTGACTTTC
TRBJ2-3 TRBV6-2/TRBV6-3 - - CASREGRGPDTQYF TGTGCCAGCCGAGAGGGGAGGGGGCCGGATACGCAGTATTTT
TRBJ2-1 TRBV11-3 TRBD2 - CASSLGTNGRNNEQFF TGTGCCAGCAGCTTAGGGACTAACGGGAGGAACAATGAGCAGTTCTTC
TRBJ2-1 TRBV11-3 TRBD2 - CASTLELTSVSHDEQFF TGTGCCAGCACCTTAGAGTTGACTAGCGTGAGCCACGATGAACAGTTCTTC
TRBJ1-1 TRBV29-1 TRBD1 - CSVSKSGTGEAFF TGCAGCGTTTCAAAGAGTGGGACAGGTGAAGCCTTCTTT
TRBJ2-3 TRBV11-3 - - CASSPARQGRHTQYF TGTGCTAGCAGCCCCGCCAGGCAGGGACGTCATACGCAGTATTTT
TRBJ2-2 TRBV11-2 - - CASNLESGKTGELFF TGTGCCAGCAACTTAGAGTCCGGGAAAACCGGGGAGCTGTTTTTT
TRBJ2-1 TRBV11-2 TRBD1 once CASTLGTGAYNEQSF TGTGCCAGCACCTTAGGTACAGGGGCCTACAATGAGCAGTCCTTC
TRBJ1-1 TRBV5-1 - - CASCWGSGSTEAFF TGCGCCAGCTGCTGGGGTTCGGGATCCACTGAAGCTTTCTTT
TRBJ2-5 TRBV28 TRBD1 - CASKGGQGQETQYF TGTGCCAGCAAAGGGGGACAGGGACAGGAGACCCAGTACTTC
TRBJ2-3 TRBV12-3/TRBV12-4 TRBD1 - CASTVGQGSANTQYF TGTGCCAGCACTGTGGGACAGGGCAGCGCAAATACGCAGTATTTT